This record looks at one T cell receptor (beta chain) sequence and its context. Trimming shortened V by 1 base and J by 5 bases, and 8 bases separated the two germline ends. Germline V gene sequence: CDR1 LNHNV, CDR2 YYDKDF (reference sequence). The CDR3 is 14 residues long. The sample belongs to a study of T cells in Graves' hyperthyroidism and ophthalmopathy. The TCR beta CDR3 regions underwent amplification using RNA transcripts as the source. RT-PCR in the first round (using the HTBI primer set) targeted the TCR CDR3. Via MiXCR, TCRdb re-called the multiplex PCR reads, giving one row per CDR3 protein. The sample has about half a million distinct CDR3 sequences, 15% to 20% seen once.

Sequenced sample: blood. The sequence derives from a woman between 25 and 40 years old with Graves' ophthalmopathy. The chain employs TRBV15 and TRBJ1-4; D not resolved. The CDR3 DNA follows: TGTGCCACCAGCAGAGGACGGCAGAATGAAAAACTGTTTTTT. Encoded protein: CATSRGRQNEKLFF.